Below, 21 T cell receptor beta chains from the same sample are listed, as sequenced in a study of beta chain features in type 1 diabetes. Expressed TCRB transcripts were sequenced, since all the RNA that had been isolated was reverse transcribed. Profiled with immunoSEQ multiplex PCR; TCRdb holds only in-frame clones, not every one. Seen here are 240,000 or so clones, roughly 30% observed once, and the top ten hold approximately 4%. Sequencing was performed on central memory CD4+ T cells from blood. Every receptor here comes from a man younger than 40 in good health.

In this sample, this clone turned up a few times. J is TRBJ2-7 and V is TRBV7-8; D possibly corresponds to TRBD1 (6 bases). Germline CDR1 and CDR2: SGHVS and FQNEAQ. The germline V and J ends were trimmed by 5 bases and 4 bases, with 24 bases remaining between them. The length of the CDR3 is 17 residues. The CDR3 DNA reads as TGTGCCAGCAGCCCCCGACAGGCCCAGAGGGTACGGTACGAGCAGTACTTC. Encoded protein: CASSPRQAQRVRYEQYF. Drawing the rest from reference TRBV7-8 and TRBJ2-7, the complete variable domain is GAGVSQSPRYKVAKRGQDVALRCDPISGHVSLFWYQQALGQGPEFLTYFQNEAQLDKSGLPSDRFFAERPEGSVSTLKIQRTQQEDSAVYLCASSPRQAQRVRYEQYFGPGTRLTVT.

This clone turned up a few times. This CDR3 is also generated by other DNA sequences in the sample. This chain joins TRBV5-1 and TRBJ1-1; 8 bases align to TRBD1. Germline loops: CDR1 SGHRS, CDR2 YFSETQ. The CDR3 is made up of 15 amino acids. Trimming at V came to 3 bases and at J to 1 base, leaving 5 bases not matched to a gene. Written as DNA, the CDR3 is TGCGCCAGCAGCTCATCCGGGACAGGGAACACTGAAGCTTTCTTT. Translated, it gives CASSSSGTGNTEAFF.

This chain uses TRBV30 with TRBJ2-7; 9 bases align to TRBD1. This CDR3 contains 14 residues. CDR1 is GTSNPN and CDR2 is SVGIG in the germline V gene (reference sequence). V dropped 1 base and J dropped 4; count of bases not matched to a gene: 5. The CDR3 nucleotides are TGTGCCTGGAGTGCGGACAGGGGTGTATACGAGCAGTACTTC. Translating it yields CAWSADRGVYEQYF.

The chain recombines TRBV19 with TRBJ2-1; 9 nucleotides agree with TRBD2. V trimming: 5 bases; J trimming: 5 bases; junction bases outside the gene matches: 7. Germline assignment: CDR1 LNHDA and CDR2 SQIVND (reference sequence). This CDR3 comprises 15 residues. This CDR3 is CASSAATSGHNEQFF. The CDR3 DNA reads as TGTGCCAGTAGTGCAGCGACTAGCGGACACAATGAGCAGTTCTTC.

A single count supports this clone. The CDR3 DNA is TGTGCCAGCAGCCCGGGGGGTAAGGAGACCCAGTACTTC. Its protein is CASSPGGKETQYF. The rearrangement joins TRBV6-5 to TRBJ2-5, with 7 positions matching TRBD2. The CDR3 has 13 residues. The V and J ends lost 6 bases and 5 bases, in that order; junction bases with no gene match: 6. Germline loops: CDR1 MNHEY, CDR2 SVGAGI.

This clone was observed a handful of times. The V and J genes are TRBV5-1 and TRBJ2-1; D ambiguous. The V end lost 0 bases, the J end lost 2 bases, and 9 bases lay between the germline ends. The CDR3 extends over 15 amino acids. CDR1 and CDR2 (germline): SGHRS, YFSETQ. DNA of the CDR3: TGCGCCAGCAGCTTGGGTAGGGTAACCTACAATGAGCAGTTCTTC. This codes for CASSLGRVTYNEQFF.

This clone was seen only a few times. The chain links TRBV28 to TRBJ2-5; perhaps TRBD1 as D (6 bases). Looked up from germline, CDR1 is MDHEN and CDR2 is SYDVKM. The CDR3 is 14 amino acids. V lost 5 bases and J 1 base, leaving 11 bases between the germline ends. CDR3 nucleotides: TGTGCCAGCAGTACACAGGGAGTCCAAGAGACCCAGTACTTC. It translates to CASSTQGVQETQYF.

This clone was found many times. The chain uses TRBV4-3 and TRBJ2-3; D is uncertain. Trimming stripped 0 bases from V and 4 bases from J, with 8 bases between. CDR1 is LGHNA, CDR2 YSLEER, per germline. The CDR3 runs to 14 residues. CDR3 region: CASSQELSPDTQYF. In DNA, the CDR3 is TGCGCCAGCAGCCAAGAACTCAGCCCAGATACGCAGTATTTT.

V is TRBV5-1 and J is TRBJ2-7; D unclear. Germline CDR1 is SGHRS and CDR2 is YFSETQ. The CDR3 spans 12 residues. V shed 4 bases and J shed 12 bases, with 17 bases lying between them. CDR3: CASSLGPDGRYF. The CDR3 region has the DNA TGCGCCAGCAGCCTAGGACCCGACGGTCGGTACTTC.

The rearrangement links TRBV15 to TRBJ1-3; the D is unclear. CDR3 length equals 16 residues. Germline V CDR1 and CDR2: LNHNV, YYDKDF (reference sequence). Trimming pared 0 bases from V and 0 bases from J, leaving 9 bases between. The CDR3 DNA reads TGTGCCACCAGCAGAGATGTTGGGAGCTCTGGAAACACCATATATTTT. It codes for CATSRDVGSSGNTIYF.

The CDR3 DNA reads as TGTGCCAGCTCACCAGGGACAGCTAACTATGGCTACACCTTC. It is translated as CASSPGTANYGYTF. The chain couples TRBV18 to TRBJ1-2, with 7 bases matching TRBD1. CDR1 is KGHSH, CDR2 LQKENI, per germline. V shed 2 bases and J 0 bases; nucleotides not matched to a gene: 0. There are 14 residues in the CDR3.

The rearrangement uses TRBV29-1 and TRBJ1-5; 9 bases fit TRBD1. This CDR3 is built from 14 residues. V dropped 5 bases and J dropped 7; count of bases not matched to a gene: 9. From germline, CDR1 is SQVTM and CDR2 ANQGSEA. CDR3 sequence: CSVREQGARQPQHF. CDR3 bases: TGCAGCGTTCGTGAACAGGGGGCGAGGCAGCCCCAGCATTTT.

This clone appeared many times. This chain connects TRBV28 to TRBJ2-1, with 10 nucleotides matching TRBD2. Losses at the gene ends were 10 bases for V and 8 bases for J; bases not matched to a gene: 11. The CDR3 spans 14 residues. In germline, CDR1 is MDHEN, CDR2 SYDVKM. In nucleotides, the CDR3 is TGTGCCACCCGTTCTAGCGGGAGAGGGGATGAGCAGTTCTTC. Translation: CATRSSGRGDEQFF.

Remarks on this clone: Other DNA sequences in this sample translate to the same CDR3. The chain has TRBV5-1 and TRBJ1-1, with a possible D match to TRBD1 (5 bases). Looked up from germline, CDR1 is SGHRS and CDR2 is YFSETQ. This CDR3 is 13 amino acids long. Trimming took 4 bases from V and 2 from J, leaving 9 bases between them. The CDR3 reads CASSRDLNTEAFF. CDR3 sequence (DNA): TGCGCCAGCAGCCGGGACTTAAACACTGAAGCTTTCTTT. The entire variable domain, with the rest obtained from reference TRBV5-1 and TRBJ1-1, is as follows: KAGVTQTPRYLIKTRGQQVTLSCSPISGHRSVSWYQQTPGQGLQFLFEYFSETQRNKGNFPGRFSGRQFSNSRSEMNVSTLELGDSALYLCASSRDLNTEAFFGQGTRLTVV.

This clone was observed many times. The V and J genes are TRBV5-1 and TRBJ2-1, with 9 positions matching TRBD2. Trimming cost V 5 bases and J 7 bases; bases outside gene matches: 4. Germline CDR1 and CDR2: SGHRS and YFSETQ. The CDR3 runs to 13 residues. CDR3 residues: CASRGLAANEQFF. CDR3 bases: TGCGCCAGCAGGGGACTAGCAGCGAATGAGCAGTTCTTC.

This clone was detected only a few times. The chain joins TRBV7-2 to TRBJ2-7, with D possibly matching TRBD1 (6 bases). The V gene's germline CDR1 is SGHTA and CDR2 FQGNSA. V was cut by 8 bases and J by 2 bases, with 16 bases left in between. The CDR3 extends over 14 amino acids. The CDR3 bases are TGTGCCAGCGCCCTGTACAGGGCAACCTACGAGCAGTACTTC. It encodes CASALYRATYEQYF.

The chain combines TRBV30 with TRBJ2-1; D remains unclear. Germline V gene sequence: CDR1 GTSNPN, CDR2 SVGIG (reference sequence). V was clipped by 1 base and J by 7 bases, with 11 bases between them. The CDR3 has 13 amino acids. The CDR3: CAWSAPSRNEQFF. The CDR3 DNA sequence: TGTGCCTGGAGTGCCCCCAGCCGTAATGAGCAGTTCTTC.

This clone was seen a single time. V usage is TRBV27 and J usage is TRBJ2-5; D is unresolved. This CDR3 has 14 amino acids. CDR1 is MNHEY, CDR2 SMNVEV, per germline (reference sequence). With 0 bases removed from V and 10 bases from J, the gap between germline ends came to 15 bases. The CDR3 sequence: CASSLSREVEVQYF. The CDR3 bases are TGTGCCAGCAGTTTATCGCGAGAAGTAGAGGTCCAGTACTTC.

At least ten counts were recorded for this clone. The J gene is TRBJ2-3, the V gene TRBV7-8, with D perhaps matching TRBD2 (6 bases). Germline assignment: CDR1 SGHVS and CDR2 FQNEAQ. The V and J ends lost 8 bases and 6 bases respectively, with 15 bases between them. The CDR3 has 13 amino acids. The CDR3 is CASSARAGDTQYF. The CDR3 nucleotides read TGTGCCAGCTCCGCACGGGCGGGGGATACGCAGTATTTT.

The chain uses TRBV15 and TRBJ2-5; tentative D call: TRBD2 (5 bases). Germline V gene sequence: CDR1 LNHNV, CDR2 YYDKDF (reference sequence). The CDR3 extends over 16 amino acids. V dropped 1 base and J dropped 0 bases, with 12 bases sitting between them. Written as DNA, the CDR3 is TGTGCCACCAGCAGAGTAACAGCGGCCAACCAAGAGACCCAGTACTTC. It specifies CATSRVTAANQETQYF. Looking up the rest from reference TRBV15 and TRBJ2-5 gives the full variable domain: DAMVIQNPRYQVTQFGKPVTLSCSQTLNHNVMYWYQQKSSQAPKLLFHYYDKDFNNEADTPDNFQSRRPNTSFCFLDIRSPGLGDTAMYLCATSRVTAANQETQYFGPGTRLLVL.

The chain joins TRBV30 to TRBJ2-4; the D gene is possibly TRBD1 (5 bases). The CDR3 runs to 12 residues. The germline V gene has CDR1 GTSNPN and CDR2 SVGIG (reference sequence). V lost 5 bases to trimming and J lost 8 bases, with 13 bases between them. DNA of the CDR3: TGTGCCTGGGAATCCTCAGGGTACATTCAGTACTTC. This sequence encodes CAWESSGYIQYF.